The 20 T cell receptor beta chains below come from one sample, sequenced in a study of blood T cell repertoires in COVID-19 (dated by TCRdb to 2018 to 2021). The library was obtained by the immunoSEQ multiplex PCR assay. As stored in TCRdb, this immuneACCESS dataset retains in-frame rearrangements with V and J assigned. A fraction of the clones does not appear; measured against another copy, unresolved V genes explain less than half of the discrepancy, and the remainder lacks a known reason. Recorded for this sample are some 330,000 clones; around 83% of them occurred a single time. Over 4.5% of the sample is taken by the ten largest. Sequenced sample: PBMCs or T cells enriched from blood (not recorded which). The receptors stem from a woman in her forties or fifties who had recovered from COVID-19.

V is TRBV7-9 and J is TRBJ2-7, with a possible D match to TRBD2 (6 bases). The CDR3 length is 15 residues. Trimming took off 5 bases at V and 7 bases at J, with 21 bases between the two ends. From germline, CDR1 is SEHNR and CDR2 FQNEAQ (reference sequence). The CDR3 region is CASSPEGSGGREQYF. CDR3 in DNA: TGTGCCAGCAGCCCCGAGGGCTCCGGAGGGAGGGAGCAGTACTTC.

This clone appeared a few times. The chain employs TRBV29-1 and TRBJ1-5; D perhaps matches TRBD1 (6 bases). Deletions cut 6 bases from V and 4 bases from J, with 13 bases between. In germline, CDR1 is SQVTM, CDR2 ANQGSEA. The CDR3 loop spans 13 amino acids. The CDR3 nucleotides are TGCAGCGTGATGGACAGTGGTAATCAGCCCCAGCATTTT. It translates to CSVMDSGNQPQHF.

The V call is TRBV4-3, the J call TRBJ2-1, with TRBD1 as a possible D gene (7 bases). The CDR3 covers 15 residues. The germline V gene encodes CDR1 LGHNA and CDR2 YSLEER. V was trimmed by 0 bases and J by 7 bases, leaving 13 bases between them. DNA for the CDR3: TGCGCCAGCAGCCAAGATCCAGGGGGGCGGAATGAGCAGTTCTTC. This codes for CASSQDPGGRNEQFF.

The gene calls are TRBV14 and TRBJ1-1; D call uncertain. The germline V gene encodes CDR1 SGHDN and CDR2 FVKESK. There are 12 residues in the CDR3. The ends were cut back, 1 base at V and 7 bases at J, with 7 bases in the middle. CDR3 nucleotides: TGTGCCAGCAGCCAAGTACAGAATGAAGCTTTCTTT. Protein product: CASSQVQNEAFF. The full variable domain, rest sourced from reference TRBV14 and TRBJ1-1, is EAGVTQFPSHSVIEKGQTVTLRCDPISGHDNLYWYRRVMGKEIKFLLHFVKESKQDESGMPNNRFLAERTGGTYSTLKVQPAELEDSGVYFCASSQVQNEAFFGQGTRLTVV.

This clone was counted a single time. The chain joins TRBV7-2 to TRBJ1-1; D is unresolved. Trimming removed 2 bases at V and 6 bases at J, with 10 bases between. Germline V gene lookup returns CDR1 SGHTA and CDR2 FQGNSA. This CDR3 is 13 amino acids long. This CDR3 reads CASSLLRVSEAFF. The CDR3 nucleotides are TGTGCCAGCAGCTTACTACGGGTCTCTGAAGCTTTCTTT. Using reference TRBV7-2 and TRBJ1-1 for the parts outside the CDR3, the full variable domain is GAGVSQSPSNKVTEKGKDVELRCDPISGHTALYWYRQSLGQGLEFLIYFQGNSAPDKSGLPSDRFSAERTGGSVSTLTIQRTQQEDSAVYLCASSLLRVSEAFFGQGTRLTVV.

The CDR3 protein is CSASGGGGLQYNEQFF. DNA of the CDR3: TGCAGTGCTAGTGGGGGGGGAGGTCTCCAATACAATGAGCAGTTCTTC. This chain uses TRBV20-1 with TRBJ2-1; TRBD2 matches at 7 bases. V trimming: 3 bases; J trimming: 4 bases; junction bases outside the gene matches: 12. Germline V gives CDR1 DFQATT, CDR2 SNEGSKA (reference sequence). This CDR3 spans 16 amino acids.

This clone is a singleton in its sample. The chain combines TRBV27 with TRBJ2-1, with D tentatively TRBD2 (6 bases). CDR1 is MNHEY and CDR2 is SMNVEV in the germline V gene (reference sequence). Between the trimmed V and J ends, which lost 6 bases and 8 bases, there was a span of 20 bases. The CDR3 sequence is 15 residues long. Here the CDR3 DNA reads TGTGCCAGCAGGGGTGGCGTGGGGGGAACCCATGAGCAGTTCTTC. Amino acids: CASRGGVGGTHEQFF.

The chain couples TRBV30 to TRBJ1-1; D ambiguous. CDR1 is GTSNPN and CDR2 is SVGIG in the germline V gene (reference sequence). Trimming took off 3 bases at V and 0 bases at J, with 5 bases between the two ends. The CDR3 spans 12 residues. CDR3 sequence reads: CAWRQMNTEAFF. CDR3 DNA sequence: TGTGCCTGGAGGCAGATGAACACTGAAGCTTTCTTT.

The gene calls are TRBV6-1 and TRBJ1-5, with TRBD1 matching 10 bases. The germline CDR1 and CDR2 sequences are MNHNS and SASEGT. This CDR3 contains 16 residues. Unmatched junction bases numbered 12, after V lost 6 bases and J lost 7 bases. CDR3 sequence: CASREQTGGATQPQHF. The CDR3 DNA follows: TGTGCCAGCAGAGAACAGACAGGGGGCGCTACCCAGCCCCAGCATTTT.

The rearrangement joins TRBV30 to TRBJ1-1, with D possibly TRBD1 on 5 matching bases. The ends were cut back, 4 bases at V and 7 bases at J, with 10 bases in the middle. Germline values: CDR1 GTSNPN, CDR2 SVGIG (reference sequence). CDR3 length: 11 residues. The CDR3 nucleotides are TGTGCCTGGAACCGACAGATTGAAGCTTTCTTT. It encodes CAWNRQIEAFF.

This clone was recorded only once. The chain employs TRBV6-5 and TRBJ1-5; the D is unclear. The CDR3 covers 13 residues. CDR1 is MNHEY and CDR2 is SVGAGI in the germline V gene. With 8 bases removed from V and 3 bases from J, the gap between germline ends came to 11 bases. This CDR3 is CASEFVNNQPQHF. In DNA, the CDR3 is TGTGCCAGCGAGTTCGTGAACAATCAGCCCCAGCATTTT.

This chain links TRBV2 with TRBJ1-3; D is possibly TRBD1 (5 bases). The ends were cut back, 7 bases at V and 1 base at J, with 14 bases in the middle. The CDR3 spans 15 residues. CDR1 and CDR2 from the germline V gene are SNHLY and FYNNEI. The CDR3 DNA reads TGTGCCAGCACCGAAGGACGGGGGTCTGGAAACACCATATATTTT. Translation: CASTEGRGSGNTIYF.

The chain has TRBV10-3 and TRBJ2-2; 9 nucleotides line up with TRBD1. This CDR3 has 14 residues. CDR1 and CDR2 (germline): ENHRY, SYGVKD. V shed 8 bases, J shed 3 bases, and the junction held 4 bases outside the gene matches. This CDR3 is CAIRQGVDTGELFF. The CDR3 DNA sequence: TGTGCCATCCGACAGGGGGTTGACACCGGGGAGCTGTTTTTT.

The V gene is TRBV30, the J gene TRBJ1-6, with 7 bases that match TRBD1. Germline CDR1 and CDR2: GTSNPN and SVGIG (reference sequence). CDR3 length: 17 residues. V trimming: 6 bases; J trimming: 8 bases; junction bases outside the gene matches: 19. In nucleotides, the CDR3 is TGTGCCTGCACAAGCGGGGGGGCAGGGGGAATTGATTCACCCCTCCACTTT. This sequence encodes CACTSGGAGGIDSPLHF.

The rearrangement links TRBV2 to TRBJ2-3; 7 bases agree with TRBD1. In germline, CDR1 is SNHLY, CDR2 FYNNEI. V was pared by 1 base and J by 4 bases, with 8 bases of the junction left unmatched. CDR3 length: 16 amino acids. The CDR3 DNA reads as TGTGCCAGCAGTGAAGGACAGGGAACTTTTGCAGATACGCAGTATTTT. Residues: CASSEGQGTFADTQYF.

This CDR3 reads CASSLDGRANNEQFF. CDR3 nucleotides: TGTGCCAGCAGCTTGGACGGGAGGGCGAACAATGAGCAGTTCTTC. The chain carries TRBV7-2 and TRBJ2-1; 8 bases map to TRBD2. This CDR3 has 15 amino acids. From germline, CDR1 is SGHTA and CDR2 FQGNSA. The junction had 6 bases not matched to a gene; V was cut back by 3 bases and J by 5 bases. The variable domain in full, with the rest retrieved from reference TRBV7-2 and TRBJ2-1, is GAGVSQSPSNKVTEKGKDVELRCDPISGHTALYWYRQSLGQGLEFLIYFQGNSAPDKSGLPSDRFSAERTGGSVSTLTIQRTQQEDSAVYLCASSLDGRANNEQFFGPGTRLTVL.

The chain joins TRBV29-1 to TRBJ1-1; D is perhaps TRBD1 (6 bases). The V end was cut by 8 bases, the J end by 5 bases, with 15 bases between. CDR3 length: 12 amino acids. The V gene's germline CDR1 is SQVTM and CDR2 ANQGSEA. The CDR3 reads CSSSFRGTEAFF. CDR3 DNA sequence: TGCAGCTCTTCATTTAGGGGGACTGAAGCTTTCTTT.

The chain employs TRBV5-1 and TRBJ2-7, with TRBD2 matching 9 bases. V gave up 4 bases and J gave up 2 bases; unmatched junction bases: 10. Germline V gives CDR1 SGHRS, CDR2 YFSETQ. CDR3 length: 16 residues. CDR3 region: CASSLRAAGGPYEQYF. The CDR3 nucleotides read TGCGCCAGCAGCCTCCGTGCAGCGGGAGGCCCCTACGAGCAGTACTTC.

J is TRBJ2-1 and V is TRBV2; the D is unclear. Germline CDR1 SNHLY, CDR2 FYNNEI. This CDR3 is 15 amino acids long. V lost 4 bases, J lost 4 bases, and 14 bases lay in between. CDR3 amino acids: CASSVTVLLYNEQFF. CDR3 coding DNA: TGTGCCAGCAGTGTCACTGTCCTGCTTTACAATGAGCAGTTCTTC.

J is TRBJ2-5 and V is TRBV19; 9 positions match TRBD2. Germline V CDR1 and CDR2: LNHDA, SQIVND (reference sequence). The J segment lost 5 bases and the V segment lost 5 bases, leaving 18 bases of the junction unmatched. The CDR3 covers 18 residues. As DNA, the CDR3 is TGTGCCAGTAGTCCGGCCACTTTGTTAGCGGGAGTTTTTGAGACCCAGTACTTC. Translation: CASSPATLLAGVFETQYF.